This entry lists 19 T cell receptor beta chains sequenced from one sample in a study of control samples from healthy donors and cancer patients (TCRdb year 2020). The library was prepared using the immunoSEQ multiplex PCR assay. TCRdb stores this immuneACCESS table with in-frame sequences only. Part of the clones is absent; in the studies checked, under half of the shortfall reflects unresolved V genes, and no reason is known for the rest. The sample data list 170,000 or so clones, and roughly 93% of these were observed just once. About 1.6% of the sample is in the top ten clones. Sequenced input: blood. All receptors come from a man aged 18 to 29 in good health.

The CDR3, as DNA: TGTGCCAGCAGCTTGCCACTAGCCCTCACAGATACGCAGTATTTT. Its translation is CASSLPLALTDTQYF. V gene TRBV5-5 combines with J gene TRBJ2-3; perhaps TRBD2 as D (6 bases). Germline V gene data show CDR1 as SGHKS and CDR2 as YYEKEE (reference sequence). CDR3 size: 15 residues. V dropped 1 base and J dropped 2 bases, with 11 bases sitting between them. Filled out from reference TRBV5-5 and TRBJ2-3, the complete variable domain reads DAGVTQSPTHLIKTRGQQVTLRCSPISGHKSVSWYQQVLGQGPQFIFQYYEKEERGRGNFPDRFSARQFPNYSSELNVNALLLGDSALYLCASSLPLALTDTQYFGPGTRLTVL.

The chain is built from TRBV6-5 and TRBJ2-5; perhaps TRBD1 as D (5 bases). The CDR3 runs 15 residues. The ends were cut back, 3 bases at V and 4 bases at J, with 15 bases in the middle. Looked up from germline, CDR1 is MNHEY and CDR2 is SVGAGI. CDR3 coding DNA: TGTGCCAGCAGTTATTGGGGCACTAAGGGAGAGACCCAGTACTTC. It specifies CASSYWGTKGETQYF.

The rearrangement uses TRBV2 and TRBJ1-2, with no clear D. V was clipped by 7 bases and J by 4 bases, with 10 bases between them. Per germline, CDR1 SNHLY and CDR2 FYNNEI. This CDR3 is 12 amino acids long. CDR3 bases: TGTGCCAGCATAGGGCAGAGCTATGGCTACACCTTC. Translating gives CASIGQSYGYTF.

The V gene is TRBV6-5, the J gene TRBJ1-1; no definite D call. The V gene's germline CDR1 is MNHEY and CDR2 SVGAGI. V shed 2 bases and J shed 7 bases, with 11 bases lying between them. The CDR3 consists of 13 residues. The CDR3 region is CASSYPGRYEAFF. The CDR3, as DNA: TGTGCCAGCAGTTACCCCGGACGGTATGAAGCTTTCTTT.

The chain has TRBV5-4 and TRBJ1-1; possibly TRBD1 for D (6 bases). V was pared by 4 bases and J by 0 bases, with 19 bases between. CDR3 length: 17 amino acids. The germline CDR1 and CDR2 sequences are SGHNT and YYREEE (reference sequence). CDR3 sequence reads: CASSPGAGATMNTEAFF. The CDR3, as DNA: TGTGCCAGCAGCCCGGGGGCAGGGGCGACGATGAACACTGAAGCTTTCTTT.

The gene calls are TRBV4-2 and TRBJ2-3; D is perhaps TRBD2 (5 bases). Germline CDR1 and CDR2: LGHNA and YNFKEQ. This CDR3 has 15 residues. The ends were cut back, 1 base at V and 1 base at J, with 9 bases in the middle. This chain's CDR3 is CASSQVFGGTDTQYF. The CDR3 DNA follows: TGTGCCAGCAGCCAAGTTTTCGGGGGCACAGATACGCAGTATTTT.

This clone was seen only once. The rearrangement links TRBV5-1 to TRBJ1-6; 10 nucleotides agree with TRBD1. Germline CDR1 is SGHRS and CDR2 is YFSETQ. The V and J ends lost 0 bases and 9 bases, in that order; junction bases with no gene match: 0. CDR3 length equals 14 residues. As DNA, the CDR3 is TGCGCCAGCAGCTTGGGGACAGGGGGTTCACCCCTCCACTTT. Protein product: CASSLGTGGSPLHF.

In this sample, this clone turned up once. The J gene is TRBJ1-2, the V gene TRBV14; possibly TRBD1 for D (5 bases). Deletions cut 2 bases from V and 8 bases from J, with 15 bases between. The CDR3 has 14 residues. Germline values: CDR1 SGHDN, CDR2 FVKESK. This CDR3 reads CASSQFVRVGGYTF. CDR3 bases: TGTGCCAGCAGCCAATTCGTCAGGGTGGGCGGCTACACCTTC.

The gene calls are TRBV30 and TRBJ1-5, with no clear D. CDR1 and CDR2 from the germline V gene are GTSNPN and SVGIG (reference sequence). The CDR3 is 13 amino acids. Deletions cut 1 base from V and 1 base from J, with 5 bases between. This CDR3 reads CAWSAESNQPQHF. The CDR3 coding sequence is TGTGCCTGGAGTGCAGAGAGCAATCAGCCCCAGCATTTT.

This chain links TRBV25-1 with TRBJ2-5, with 8 bases fitting TRBD2. CDR3 length: 13 amino acids. J was trimmed by 4 bases and V by 3 bases; bases with no gene match: 1. CDR1 MGHDK and CDR2 SYGVNS come from the germline V gene. The CDR3 DNA reads TGTGCCAGCAGTGAGGCGGGGGGAGAGACCCAGTACTTC. Protein sequence: CASSEAGGETQYF.

The gene calls are TRBV9 and TRBJ2-1; D perhaps matches TRBD1 (6 bases). The CDR3 spans 14 residues. CDR1 and CDR2 from the germline V gene are SGDLS and YYNGEE. The V end was cut by 5 bases, the J end by 9 bases, with 18 bases between. Here the CDR3 reads CASRQEGVSGEQFF. CDR3 nucleotide sequence: TGTGCCAGCAGACAAGAGGGGGTGTCCGGTGAGCAGTTCTTC.

This clone appeared once. The V call is TRBV12-3 or TRBV12-4, the J call TRBJ2-7, with D possibly being TRBD2 (5 bases). The ends were cut back, 6 bases at V and 0 bases at J, with 9 bases in the middle. The CDR3 loop spans 13 amino acids. The CDR3 sequence is CASSQGSSYEQYF. DNA of the CDR3: TGTGCCAGCAGCCAAGGGAGCTCCTACGAGCAGTACTTC.

V usage is TRBV5-4 and J usage is TRBJ1-2, with 12 bases fitting TRBD1. CDR1 SGHNT and CDR2 YYREEE come from the germline V gene (reference sequence). The trim removed 4 bases at V and 5 bases at J, leaving 6 bases unmatched. This CDR3 region has 15 residues. The CDR3 region is CASSPGTGGFYGYTF. CDR3 DNA sequence: TGTGCCAGCAGCCCCGGGACAGGGGGCTTTTATGGCTACACCTTC.

CDR3 sequence: CASSESRANSYEQYF. The CDR3 DNA sequence: TGTGCCAGCAGTGAATCGCGTGCCAACTCCTACGAGCAGTACTTC. The J gene is TRBJ2-7, the V gene TRBV2; D gene unclear. The CDR3 covers 15 residues. V lost 2 bases and J lost 0, with 11 bases in between. CDR1 SNHLY and CDR2 FYNNEI come from the germline V gene.

V and J are TRBV24-1 and TRBJ2-2, with TRBD1 matching over 10 bases. The CDR3 loop spans 14 amino acids. Germline CDR1 reads KGHDR; CDR2 reads SFDVKD. Trimming removed 7 bases from V and 7 bases from J; junction bases left unmatched: 5. The CDR3 is CATRDRGLGGELFF. The CDR3 DNA sequence: TGTGCCACCAGAGACAGGGGGCTGGGCGGGGAGCTGTTTTTT.

This chain links TRBV28 with TRBJ1-3; D call uncertain. The CDR3 runs 14 residues. Between the trimmed V and J ends, which lost 3 bases and 0 bases, there was a span of 6 bases. Germline V lookup: CDR1 MDHEN, CDR2 SYDVKM. The CDR3 spells CASSFRVSGNTIYF. The CDR3 bases are TGTGCCAGCAGTTTTAGGGTCTCTGGAAACACCATATATTTT.

This chain connects TRBV3-1 (or the pseudogene TRBV3-2) to TRBJ2-3; D not certain. The V gene's germline CDR1 is LGHDT and CDR2 YNNKEL (reference sequence). The CDR3 spans 14 residues. Trimming removed 0 bases at V and 0 bases at J, with 4 bases between. CDR3 DNA: TGTGCCAGCAGCCAAGATCTCAGCACAGATACGCAGTATTTT. Its translation: CASSQDLSTDTQYF.

V usage is TRBV24-1 and J usage is TRBJ2-2; no clear D. Germline V gene lookup returns CDR1 KGHDR and CDR2 SFDVKD. The CDR3 extends over 14 amino acids. Deletions cut 1 base from V and 3 bases from J, with 5 bases between. The chain's CDR3 is CATSDLGHTGELFF. The DNA of the CDR3 is TGTGCCACCAGTGATTTAGGGCACACCGGGGAGCTGTTTTTT.

This chain connects TRBV5-1 to TRBJ1-2; D remains ambiguous. From germline, CDR1 is SGHRS and CDR2 YFSETQ. Trimming left V 0 bases short and J 11 bases short, with 14 bases between. The length of the CDR3 is 13 residues. The CDR3 coding sequence is TGCGCCAGCAGCTTGGGCTCCGCCTCGCTGTACACCTTC. This codes for CASSLGSASLYTF.